Shown below are 30 T cell receptor beta chains from a single sample sequenced in a study of blood T cell repertoires in COVID-19. Here immunoSEQ multiplex PCR was the method, and the copy in TCRdb shows in-frame clones only, minus some. Of 300,000 to 350,000 clones in the sample, 90% to 95% are singletons; the top ten hold more than 3%. Sequenced sample: peripheral blood. These receptors were taken from a young woman who had recovered from COVID-19.

The chain couples TRBV18 to TRBJ2-1; 8 bases map to TRBD2. V shed 6 bases and J 5 bases; nucleotides not matched to a gene: 6. The CDR3 sequence is 14 residues long. Germline CDR1 reads KGHSH; CDR2 reads LQKENI. CDR3 protein: CASSETSGDNEQFF. DNA for the CDR3: TGTGCCAGCTCCGAAACTAGCGGCGACAATGAGCAGTTCTTC. The variable domain in full, completed from reference TRBV18 and TRBJ2-1, reads NAGVMQNPRHLVRRRGQEARLRCSPMKGHSHVYWYRQLPEEGLKFMVYLQKENIIDESGMPKERFSAEFPKEGPSILRIQQVVRGDSAAYFCASSETSGDNEQFFGPGTRLTVL.

This chain uses TRBV4-3 with TRBJ1-4; no clear D gene. V was trimmed by 1 base and J by 8 bases, leaving 14 bases between them. The CDR3 is 15 residues long. Germline-derived CDR1 and CDR2 are LGHNA and YSLEER. The CDR3 region is CASSQVPLRGEKLFF. The CDR3, as DNA: TGCGCCAGCAGCCAAGTACCCTTAAGAGGGGAAAAACTGTTTTTT.

The rearrangement uses TRBV5-1 and TRBJ2-1; a possible D gene is TRBD1 (5 bases). V was clipped by 3 bases and J by 0 bases, with 10 bases between them. The CDR3 extends over 15 amino acids. CDR1 and CDR2 from the germline V gene are SGHRS and YFSETQ. The CDR3 region is CASSWGGSSYNEQFF. CDR3 bases: TGCGCCAGCAGCTGGGGCGGAAGCTCCTACAATGAGCAGTTCTTC.

The chain couples TRBV27 to TRBJ1-5, with D unclear. Germline V gene sequence: CDR1 MNHEY, CDR2 SMNVEV (reference sequence). V was shortened by 8 bases and J by 3 bases, with 11 bases between the two germline ends. The CDR3 sequence is 13 residues long. The CDR3 bases are TGTGCCAGCGGGCAGATTACCAATCAGCCCCAGCATTTT. Protein: CASGQITNQPQHF.

The chain uses TRBV6-5 and TRBJ2-1; 7 bases map to TRBD2. The V gene's germline CDR1 is MNHEY and CDR2 SVGAGI. V gave up 6 bases and J gave up 6 bases; unmatched junction bases: 8. This CDR3 is 14 amino acids long. The CDR3 DNA sequence: TGTGCCAGCAGAAGACTAGCCCGGTTCAATGAGCAGTTCTTC. Residues: CASRRLARFNEQFF.

The chain uses TRBV10-1 and TRBJ1-2; D might be TRBD1 (6 bases). This CDR3 is 13 amino acids long. V was trimmed by 10 bases and J by 2 bases, leaving 14 bases between them. CDR1 is WNHNN, CDR2 SYGVQD, per germline (reference sequence). CDR3 amino acids: CAIPGALNYGYTF. In DNA form, the CDR3 reads TGCGCCATCCCAGGGGCACTAAACTATGGCTACACCTTC.

The chain joins TRBV30 to TRBJ1-1, with a tentative D call TRBD1 (5 bases). Deletions cut 7 bases from V and 4 bases from J, with 25 bases between. From germline, CDR1 is GTSNPN and CDR2 SVGIG (reference sequence). This CDR3 spans 16 amino acids. The CDR3 nucleotides are TGTGCCTCCTCGGGCCGCGGGGCATATTTAAGCACTGAAGCTTTCTTT. As protein: CASSGRGAYLSTEAFF. The full variable domain, in which reference TRBV30 and TRBJ1-1 provide the parts outside the CDR3, is SQTIHQWPATLVQPVGSPLSLECTVEGTSNPNLYWYRQAAGRGLQLLFYSVGIGQISSEVPQNLSASRPQDRQFILSSKKLLLSDSGFYLCASSGRGAYLSTEAFFGQGTRLTVV.

This chain joins TRBV6-5 and TRBJ2-7, with 9 bases identical to TRBD2. The CDR3 extends over 15 amino acids. Germline V gives CDR1 MNHEY, CDR2 SVGAGI. V dropped 6 bases and J dropped 2; count of bases not matched to a gene: 8. The CDR3 protein is CASRPLAGATYEQYV. The CDR3 DNA reads as TGTGCCAGCAGGCCACTAGCGGGCGCAACCTACGAGCAGTACGTC.

This chain links TRBV4-3 with TRBJ1-6, with 9 positions matching TRBD1. Unmatched junction bases numbered 1, after V lost 1 base and J lost 6 bases. This CDR3 is built from 15 residues. Germline-derived CDR1 and CDR2 are LGHNA and YSLEER. CDR3 sequence reads: CASSQGTGANSPLHF. CDR3 DNA sequence: TGCGCCAGCAGCCAAGGGACAGGGGCTAATTCACCCCTCCACTTT.

This clone is a singleton in its sample. The chain has TRBV11-2 and TRBJ2-1; D perhaps matches TRBD2 (7 bases). Germline CDR1 reads SGHAT; CDR2 reads FQNNGV. This CDR3 has 14 amino acids. Trimming removed 7 bases at V and 8 bases at J, with 18 bases between. CDR3 DNA sequence: TGTGCCAGCAACCTTCAGGGGACTATTGATGAGCAGTTCTTC. Its translation: CASNLQGTIDEQFF.

The CDR3 DNA sequence: TGTGCCAGCAGTTGGGTTCGCGGGAGGCACAATGAGCAGTTCTTC. Translation: CASSWVRGRHNEQFF. This chain uses TRBV6-2 or TRBV6-3 with TRBJ2-1; 8 bases match TRBD2. V lost 4 bases and J lost 5; bases outside the gene matches: 7. This CDR3 is built from 15 residues. Germline loops: CDR1 MNHEY, CDR2 SVGEGT.

The CDR3 DNA is TGTGCCAGCAGCCCTGACAGGGGACTCAATCAGCCCCAGCATTTT. Its translation is CASSPDRGLNQPQHF. The chain employs TRBV5-8 and TRBJ1-5; 8 nucleotides agree with TRBD1. Germline V gene sequence: CDR1 SGHTS, CDR2 YDEGEE. CDR3 size: 15 residues. With 4 bases clipped from V and 3 bases from J, the junction kept 6 bases outside the gene matches.

CDR3 protein: CASSFIAGQPSYNEQFF. CDR3 DNA sequence: TGTGCCAGCAGTTTTATAGCGGGGCAGCCCTCCTACAATGAGCAGTTCTTC. The chain joins TRBV28 to TRBJ2-1; 8 bases fit TRBD2. The CDR3 is 17 amino acids. Trimming took 3 bases from V and 0 from J; bases not matched to a gene: 7. Germline assignment: CDR1 MDHEN and CDR2 SYDVKM.

J is TRBJ2-1 and V is TRBV11-3, with D tentatively TRBD1 (5 bases). CDR3 length: 14 amino acids. From germline, CDR1 is SGHNT and CDR2 YENEEA. The V gene lost 3 bases and the J gene lost 11 bases, with 17 bases spanning the gap. The CDR3 protein is CASSFRVGPTKQFF. In nucleotides, the CDR3 is TGTGCCAGCAGCTTCCGGGTGGGGCCAACTAAGCAGTTCTTC.

J is TRBJ1-2 and V is TRBV25-1; 9 bases fit TRBD1. Germline CDR1 is MGHDK and CDR2 is SYGVNS. The V and J ends lost 3 bases and 7 bases, in that order; junction bases with no gene match: 12. CDR3 length: 16 residues. CDR3 sequence: CASSDPSLTGGGGYTF. The CDR3 DNA reads TGTGCCAGCAGTGATCCCTCCTTGACAGGGGGAGGTGGCTACACCTTC.

With respect to this clone: This likely reflects a read error, since a far larger clone is one base away. This chain uses TRBV7-4 with TRBJ1-1; no clear D gene. This CDR3 region has 12 residues. Trimming stripped 4 bases from V and 5 bases from J, with 8 bases between. CDR1 is SGHVT and CDR2 is SQSDAQ in the germline V gene. The CDR3 DNA is TGTGCCAGCAGCTCGGAGGGTACTGAAGCTTTCTTT. The encoded protein is CASSSEGTEAFF.

This chain links TRBV7-8 with TRBJ2-1; 7 positions match TRBD2. V gave up 3 bases and J gave up 0 bases; unmatched junction bases: 17. The CDR3 loop spans 20 amino acids. Germline CDR1 is SGHVS and CDR2 is FQNEAQ. The CDR3 region has the DNA TGTGCCAGCAGCTTGAGGCGGGGGTCTGCTCTCGGCAGCTCCTACAATGAGCAGTTCTTC. Amino acids: CASSLRRGSALGSSYNEQFF.

The rearrangement links TRBV3-1 (or the pseudogene TRBV3-2) to TRBJ1-1; D is undetermined. Germline V gene lookup returns CDR1 LGHDT and CDR2 YNNKEL (reference sequence). Between the trimmed V and J ends, which lost 0 bases and 0 bases, there was a span of 8 bases. CDR3 length equals 15 residues. CDR3 nucleotides: TGTGCCAGCAGCCAAGAGCGACATATGAACACTGAAGCTTTCTTT. This gives the protein CASSQERHMNTEAFF.

The gene calls are TRBV11-2 and TRBJ2-1, with a weak D call TRBD2 (6 bases). Trimming left V 4 bases short and J 9 bases short, with 19 bases between. The CDR3 has 15 residues. Germline CDR1 SGHAT, CDR2 FQNNGV. CDR3 protein: CASSSIMLGGGEQFF. The CDR3 nucleotides are TGTGCCAGCAGCTCAATCATGCTCGGGGGAGGTGAGCAGTTCTTC.

The gene calls are TRBV19 and TRBJ2-3, with 11 nucleotides matching TRBD2. This CDR3 contains 16 residues. Trimming cost V 5 bases and J 5 bases; bases outside gene matches: 9. The V gene's germline CDR1 is LNHDA and CDR2 SQIVND (reference sequence). CDR3 in DNA: TGTGCCAGTAGTCCAACTAGCGGGGGAGGGGGAGATACGCAGTATTTT. This codes for CASSPTSGGGGDTQYF.

This clone has a handful of counts. The gene calls are TRBV11-2 and TRBJ1-6; possibly TRBD1 for D (6 bases). Trimming pared 2 bases from V and 8 bases from J, leaving 10 bases between. CDR3 length: 14 residues. CDR1 is SGHAT and CDR2 is FQNNGV in the germline V gene. CDR3 protein: CASSLRGGDSPLHF. In nucleotides, the CDR3 is TGTGCCAGCAGCTTACGCGGGGGCGATTCACCCCTCCACTTT. Full variable domain (outside the CDR3, taken from reference TRBV11-2 and TRBJ1-6): EAGVAQSPRYKIIEKRQSVAFWCNPISGHATLYWYQQILGQGPKLLIQFQNNGVVDDSQLPKDRFSAERLKGVDSTLKIQPAKLEDSAVYLCASSLRGGDSPLHFGNGTRLTVT.

V and J are TRBV7-2 and TRBJ2-2; no reliable D call. Germline V gene sequence: CDR1 SGHTA, CDR2 FQGNSA. V was clipped by 5 bases and J by 1 base, with 11 bases between them. This CDR3 is built from 15 residues. The CDR3 loop is CASSRRGGNTGELFF. The CDR3 nucleotides read TGTGCCAGCAGCCGGCGAGGCGGGAACACCGGGGAGCTGTTTTTT.

This chain links TRBV7-9 with TRBJ1-3, with D possibly TRBD1 on 5 matching bases. This CDR3 has 15 residues. Trimming pared 3 bases from V and 0 bases from J, leaving 9 bases between. The germline V gene has CDR1 SEHNR and CDR2 FQNEAQ (reference sequence). The CDR3 region has the DNA TGTGCCAGCAGCTTCTCAGGGAACTCTGGAAACACCATATATTTT. It specifies CASSFSGNSGNTIYF.

Written as DNA, the CDR3 is TGTGCCAGCAGGAACCTATATCAGCCCCAGCATTTT. This encodes CASRNLYQPQHF. The chain recombines TRBV2 with TRBJ1-5; D gene ambiguous. CDR1 is SNHLY, CDR2 FYNNEI, per germline. V lost 6 bases to trimming and J lost 5 bases, with 8 bases between them. This CDR3 region has 12 residues.

The V call is TRBV11-2, the J call TRBJ2-2; D remains unclear. Trimming pared 8 bases from V and 4 bases from J, leaving 5 bases between. The CDR3 contains 11 residues. Germline lookup yields CDR1 SGHAT and CDR2 FQNNGV. The CDR3 coding sequence is TGTGCCAGCTCGGGCACCGGGGAGCTGTTTTTT. The encoded protein is CASSGTGELFF. Complete variable domain (other parts from reference TRBV11-2 and TRBJ2-2): EAGVAQSPRYKIIEKRQSVAFWCNPISGHATLYWYQQILGQGPKLLIQFQNNGVVDDSQLPKDRFSAERLKGVDSTLKIQPAKLEDSAVYLCASSGTGELFFGEGSRLTVL.

This chain connects TRBV7-8 to TRBJ2-2; possibly TRBD2 for D (6 bases). Trimming left V 2 bases short and J 3 bases short, with 13 bases between. The germline V gene encodes CDR1 SGHVS and CDR2 FQNEAQ. This CDR3 comprises 16 residues. The CDR3 protein is CASSLYGSGDTGELFF. The DNA of the CDR3 is TGTGCCAGCAGCTTATATGGGTCGGGAGACACCGGGGAGCTGTTTTTT.

V and J are TRBV18 and TRBJ1-1; 9 nucleotides line up with TRBD1. CDR1 and CDR2 from the germline V gene are KGHSH and LQKENI. The trim removed 5 bases at V and 0 bases at J, leaving 7 bases unmatched. The CDR3 loop spans 16 amino acids. The CDR3 DNA reads TGTGCCAGCTCAACGAACAGGGGGCTGATGAACACTGAAGCTTTCTTT. It specifies CASSTNRGLMNTEAFF.

V gene TRBV12-3 or TRBV12-4 combines with J gene TRBJ1-1; D ambiguous. Trimming took off 5 bases at V and 8 bases at J, with 15 bases between the two ends. This CDR3 region has 13 residues. The CDR3 loop is CASSQIGGKEAFF. CDR3 DNA: TGTGCCAGCAGTCAAATCGGCGGGAAAGAAGCTTTCTTT.

The chain recombines TRBV10-1 with TRBJ2-3; TRBD1 is a possible D gene (5 bases). V lost 3 bases, J lost 4 bases, and 14 bases lay in between. Germline CDR1 is WNHNN and CDR2 is SYGVQD (reference sequence). The CDR3 has 15 residues. This CDR3 reads CASSDPHQGADTQYF. As DNA, the CDR3 is TGCGCCAGCAGTGATCCCCACCAGGGCGCAGATACGCAGTATTTT.

Note on this clone: This sample also contains other DNA sequences that code for the same CDR3. The chain uses TRBV29-1 and TRBJ1-1; 8 nucleotides line up with TRBD1. Trimming cost V 7 bases and J 2 bases; bases outside gene matches: 3. The length of the CDR3 is 12 residues. CDR1 is SQVTM and CDR2 is ANQGSEA in the germline V gene. CDR3 sequence (DNA): TGCAGCGCGGGACAGGCTAACACTGAAGCTTTCTTT. This translates into CSAGQANTEAFF.